These 28 T cell receptor beta chains came from one sample sequenced in a study of OX40 agonist ivuxolimab in advanced cancers. Repertoires were generated with immunoSEQ multiplex PCR, while TCRdb's copy carries only in-frame clones and drops some. The table has about 60,000 clones, around 83% seen once. This specimen consisted of CD4+ or CD8+ T cells sorted from blood, obtained in a trial of the OX40 agonist ivuxolimab. The receptors were sampled from an adult with an advanced solid tumor such as melanoma, head and neck, liver or kidney cancer.

The V call is TRBV5-5, the J call TRBJ2-3; no clear D gene. CDR3 length: 15 amino acids. CDR1 and CDR2 from the germline V gene are SGHKS and YYEKEE (reference sequence). Trimming stripped 0 bases from V and 1 base from J, with 9 bases between. CDR3 DNA sequence: TGTGCCAGCAGCTTGGGGCCTGAACGCACAGATACGCAGTATTTT. Amino acid sequence: CASSLGPERTDTQYF.

The chain uses TRBV11-3 and TRBJ1-3, with D maybe TRBD1 (5 bases). Trimming shortened V by 6 bases and J by 2 bases, and 17 bases separated the two germline ends. The CDR3 has 16 amino acids. CDR1 and CDR2 (germline): SGHNT, YENEEA. CDR3 nucleotide sequence: TGTGCCAGCAGTCTATTCGGGGGAGACGCTGGAAACACCATATATTTT. This codes for CASSLFGGDAGNTIYF.

The rearrangement links TRBV6-6 to TRBJ1-1, with D uncertain. Trimming pared 5 bases from V and 4 bases from J, leaving 8 bases between. Germline lookup yields CDR1 MNHNY and CDR2 SVGAGI (reference sequence). The CDR3 runs 12 residues. CDR3 nucleotide sequence: TGTGCCAGCAGTCTGCGGGGCACTGAAGCTTTCTTT. It translates to CASSLRGTEAFF.

The gene calls are TRBV30 and TRBJ2-7, with 9 bases that match TRBD1. Germline CDR1 reads GTSNPN; CDR2 reads SVGIG (reference sequence). This CDR3 region has 15 residues. With V trimmed by 0 bases and J by 4 bases, 7 bases remained unmatched. This chain's CDR3 is CAWSVWDRVFYEQYF. The CDR3 DNA follows: TGTGCCTGGAGTGTATGGGACAGGGTATTTTACGAGCAGTACTTC.

The gene calls are TRBV21-1 and TRBJ2-3. TRBV21-1 is noted as a pseudogene. This CDR3 contains 16 residues. CDR3 DNA: TGTGCCAGCAGCAGACGGCCGGGACCGCGCACAGATACGCAGTATTTT. As protein: CASSRRPGPRTDTQYF.

Written as DNA, the CDR3 is TGTGCCAGCAGCTTAGGGACAGGGCTGAACACTGAAGCTTTCTTT. It translates to CASSLGTGLNTEAFF. The chain carries TRBV7-3 and TRBJ1-1; TRBD1 matches at 9 bases. With 2 bases clipped from V and 0 bases from J, the junction kept 1 base outside the gene matches. The CDR3 consists of 15 residues. Germline CDR1 and CDR2: SGHTA and FQGTGA.

The chain uses TRBV9 and TRBJ2-3; unclear D gene. The V end lost 1 base, the J end lost 0 bases, and 9 bases lay between the germline ends. The CDR3 has 15 residues. Germline V gives CDR1 SGDLS, CDR2 YYNGEE. Here the CDR3 DNA reads TGTGCCAGCAGCGTATCTTCATTCAGCACAGATACGCAGTATTTT. Its protein is CASSVSSFSTDTQYF.

V gene TRBV25-1 combines with J gene TRBJ1-2, with 7 nucleotides matching TRBD1. CDR3 size: 13 residues. Trimming at V came to 3 bases and at J to 5 bases, leaving 3 bases not matched to a gene. The germline gives CDR1 MGHDK, CDR2 SYGVNS. CDR3 sequence reads: CASSDKTGYGYTF. CDR3 sequence (DNA): TGTGCCAGCAGTGATAAGACAGGGTATGGCTACACCTTC.

J is TRBJ2-2 and V is TRBV2; possible D gene TRBD1, 5 bases. Germline V CDR1 and CDR2: SNHLY, FYNNEI. CDR3 length equals 14 residues. Deletions cut 11 bases from V and 1 base from J, with 14 bases between. CDR3 amino acids: CAGRAQVNTGELFF. CDR3 DNA sequence: TGTGCCGGAAGGGCACAGGTGAACACCGGGGAGCTGTTTTTT. The whole variable domain, filled in from reference TRBV2 and TRBJ2-2, reads EPEVTQTPSHQVTQMGQEVILRCVPISNHLYFYWYRQILGQKVEFLVSFYNNEISEKSEIFDDQFSVERPDGSNFTLKIRSTKLEDSAMYFCAGRAQVNTGELFFGEGSRLTVL.

This chain links TRBV30 with TRBJ1-1, with no clear D. Germline CDR1 reads GTSNPN; CDR2 reads SVGIG (reference sequence). This CDR3 comprises 14 residues. V was clipped by 0 bases and J by 5 bases, with 13 bases between them. The CDR3 spells CAWSVDGGWTEAFF. Written as DNA, the CDR3 is TGTGCCTGGAGTGTAGACGGAGGGTGGACTGAAGCTTTCTTT.

The chain couples TRBV6-5 to TRBJ1-2, with TRBD1 matching 7 bases. J lost 0 bases, V lost 6 bases, and 4 bases had no gene match. This CDR3 is built from 14 residues. The germline CDR1 and CDR2 sequences are MNHEY and SVGAGI. CDR3 in amino acids: CASRRDRPNYGYTF. The CDR3 DNA sequence: TGTGCCAGCAGGCGGGACAGACCTAACTATGGCTACACCTTC.

V and J are TRBV18 and TRBJ2-7; TRBD2 is a possible D gene (7 bases). Deletions cut 3 bases from V and 4 bases from J, with 19 bases between. The CDR3 has 16 residues. Germline V gene data show CDR1 as KGHSH and CDR2 as LQKENI. The CDR3 bases are TGTGCCAGCTCACCCCAACCCCGGGGGGCAGGGTACGAGCAGTACTTC. This codes for CASSPQPRGAGYEQYF.

The chain joins TRBV7-9 to TRBJ1-3; D is uncertain. The germline CDR1 and CDR2 sequences are SEHNR and FQNEAQ (reference sequence). Trimming left V 10 bases short and J 0 bases short, with 10 bases between. The CDR3 runs to 13 residues. CDR3 protein: CATDPSSGNTIYF. CDR3 in DNA: TGTGCCACGGACCCTAGCTCTGGAAACACCATATATTTT.

The genes are TRBV5-6 and TRBJ1-5; D is unclear. Trimming left V 1 base short and J 6 bases short, with 5 bases between. This CDR3 spans 12 amino acids. CDR1 is SGHDT and CDR2 is YYEEEE in the germline V gene. CDR3 in amino acids: CASSLLSQPQHF. The CDR3 DNA reads TGTGCCAGCAGCTTGCTGAGTCAGCCCCAGCATTTT.

This clone was observed a few times. At the DNA level, this CDR3 is encoded by other sequences in the same sample as well. The chain employs TRBV4-1 and TRBJ2-6; TRBD1 is a possible D gene (6 bases). The germline V gene encodes CDR1 MGHRA and CDR2 YSYEKL. V dropped 0 bases and J dropped 0 bases, with 21 bases sitting between them. CDR3 size: 21 residues. The CDR3 region has the DNA TGCGCCAGCAGCCAAGAGGGGGCCGGGGACACGTCTTTCTCTGGGGCCAACGTCCTGACTTTC. Amino acid sequence: CASSQEGAGDTSFSGANVLTF.

This chain uses TRBV14 with TRBJ2-6; 7 nucleotides agree with TRBD1. The germline V gene has CDR1 SGHDN and CDR2 FVKESK. Losses at the gene ends were 0 bases for V and 0 bases for J; bases not matched to a gene: 8. This CDR3 contains 19 residues. The chain's CDR3 is CASSQDSTGAISGANVLTF. Here the CDR3 DNA reads TGTGCCAGCAGCCAAGATTCTACAGGGGCAATCTCTGGGGCCAACGTCCTGACTTTC. Filled out from reference TRBV14 and TRBJ2-6, the complete variable domain reads EAGVTQFPSHSVIEKGQTVTLRCDPISGHDNLYWYRRVMGKEIKFLLHFVKESKQDESGMPNNRFLAERTGGTYSTLKVQPAELEDSGVYFCASSQDSTGAISGANVLTFGAGSRLTVL.

The genes are TRBV20-1 and TRBJ2-3; D gene uncertain. This CDR3 is 11 amino acids long. The germline V gene has CDR1 DFQATT and CDR2 SNEGSKA (reference sequence). With 1 base removed from V and 3 bases from J, the gap between germline ends came to 2 bases. CDR3 nucleotides: TGCAGTGCTAGAGTGACAGATACGCAGTATTTT. Its translation is CSARVTDTQYF.

V usage is TRBV10-3 and J usage is TRBJ1-1; possible D gene TRBD1, 5 bases. Trimming stripped 6 bases from V and 9 bases from J, with 20 bases between. Germline V gives CDR1 ENHRY, CDR2 SYGVKD. CDR3 length equals 14 residues. The chain's CDR3 is CAISEARDGDKAFF. The DNA of the CDR3 is TGTGCCATCAGCGAGGCCCGGGACGGAGATAAAGCTTTCTTT.

This rearrangement joins TRBV19 to TRBJ1-2; D is uncertain. Trimming took 3 bases from V and 4 from J, leaving 9 bases between them. There are 13 residues in the CDR3. Germline V gives CDR1 LNHDA, CDR2 SQIVND (reference sequence). The CDR3 protein is CASSMARFYGYTF. In DNA, the CDR3 is TGTGCCAGTAGTATGGCACGGTTCTATGGCTACACCTTC. Complete variable domain (other parts from reference TRBV19 and TRBJ1-2): DGGITQSPKYLFRKEGQNVTLSCEQNLNHDAMYWYRQDPGQGLRLIYYSQIVNDFQKGDIAEGYSVSREKKESFPLTVTSAQKNPTAFYLCASSMARFYGYTFGSGTRLTVV.

The chain has TRBV11-3 and TRBJ2-1; no definite D call. There are 14 residues in the CDR3. The germline gives CDR1 SGHNT, CDR2 YENEEA. V was shortened by 0 bases and J by 3 bases, with 6 bases between the two germline ends. The CDR3 nucleotides read TGTGCCAGCAGCTTAGACCTTAACTACAATGAGCAGTTCTTC. This gives the protein CASSLDLNYNEQFF.

This clone was counted once. This chain joins TRBV29-1 and TRBJ2-5; TRBD2 matches 8 bases. CDR3 length: 15 residues. V was pared by 5 bases and J by 4 bases, with 12 bases of the junction left unmatched. Germline V gives CDR1 SQVTM, CDR2 ANQGSEA. The CDR3 DNA reads as TGCAGCGTTAACCGGGGGGGCAGGCCCCCAGAGACCCAGTACTTC. Translation: CSVNRGGRPPETQYF.

J is TRBJ2-7 and V is TRBV6-6, with 9 bases lining up with TRBD2. Germline CDR1 and CDR2: MNHNY and SVGAGI (reference sequence). Trimming took 7 bases from V and 3 from J; bases not matched to a gene: 4. The CDR3 covers 13 residues. The CDR3 loop reads CASKLAGRYEQYF. For the CDR3, the DNA is TGTGCCAGCAAGCTAGCGGGACGCTACGAGCAGTACTTC.

The chain couples TRBV12-5 to TRBJ2-1, with D possibly being TRBD1 (5 bases). V was cut by 0 bases and J by 9 bases, with 6 bases left in between. The germline V gene encodes CDR1 LGHNT and CDR2 FRNRAP. This CDR3 is built from 12 residues. CDR3 sequence: CASGLVTGEQFF. In DNA form, the CDR3 reads TGTGCTAGTGGTTTGGTAACAGGTGAGCAGTTCTTC.

This chain links TRBV7-6 with TRBJ1-6; 7 nucleotides line up with TRBD1. V lost 6 bases to trimming and J lost 7 bases; unmatched junction nucleotides: 6. CDR1 is SGHVS, CDR2 FNYEAQ, per germline. The CDR3 covers 14 residues. This CDR3 is CASRAGTANSPLHF. CDR3 DNA sequence: TGTGCCAGCAGAGCCGGGACAGCGAATTCACCCCTCCACTTT.

This sequence joins TRBV7-9 and TRBJ2-1, with a tentative D call TRBD2 (5 bases). Germline loops: CDR1 SEHNR, CDR2 FQNEAQ (reference sequence). Trimming shortened V by 6 bases and J by 1 base, and 13 bases separated the two germline ends. The CDR3 contains 15 residues. CDR3 residues: CASRLGRLSYNEQFF. CDR3 in DNA: TGTGCCAGCAGGCTGGGGAGACTATCCTACAATGAGCAGTTCTTC.

The V and J genes are TRBV18 and TRBJ2-7; D unresolved. This CDR3 is built from 13 residues. V lost 2 bases to trimming and J lost 3 bases, with 8 bases between them. Germline values: CDR1 KGHSH, CDR2 LQKENI. The CDR3 loop reads CASSPAQNYEQYF. CDR3 DNA sequence: TGTGCCAGCTCACCAGCGCAGAACTACGAGCAGTACTTC. The whole variable domain, filled in from reference TRBV18 and TRBJ2-7, reads NAGVMQNPRHLVRRRGQEARLRCSPMKGHSHVYWYRQLPEEGLKFMVYLQKENIIDESGMPKERFSAEFPKEGPSILRIQQVVRGDSAAYFCASSPAQNYEQYFGPGTRLTVT.

This chain connects TRBV23-1 to TRBJ2-7; TRBD2 is a possible D gene (6 bases). TRBV23-1 is an ORF; its function is uncertain. The ends were cut back, 2 bases at V and 0 bases at J, with 8 bases in the middle. This CDR3 contains 14 residues. CDR3 loop: CASSQRRASYEQYF. CDR3 bases: TGCGCCAGCAGTCAACGGAGGGCCTCCTACGAGCAGTACTTC.

V usage is TRBV2 and J usage is TRBJ2-7, with D possibly being TRBD2 (6 bases). The CDR3 consists of 10 residues. Trimming took 11 bases from V and 3 from J, leaving 8 bases between them. In germline, CDR1 is SNHLY, CDR2 FYNNEI. The CDR3 DNA reads as TGTGCCTGGGGGGACTACGAGCAGTACTTC. As protein: CAWGDYEQYF.